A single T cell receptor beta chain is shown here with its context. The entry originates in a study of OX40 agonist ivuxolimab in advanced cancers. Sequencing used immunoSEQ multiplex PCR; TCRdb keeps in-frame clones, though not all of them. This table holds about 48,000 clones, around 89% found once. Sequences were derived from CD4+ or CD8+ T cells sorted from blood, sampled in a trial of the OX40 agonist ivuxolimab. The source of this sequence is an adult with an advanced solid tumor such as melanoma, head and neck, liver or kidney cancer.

The CDR3 region has the DNA TGTGCCAGCAGCCACGCCTATCGGGGTGAGCAGTTCTTC. Amino acid sequence: CASSHAYRGEQFF. This sequence joins TRBV7-6 and TRBJ2-1; weak D call: TRBD2 (5 bases). Germline loops: CDR1 SGHVS, CDR2 FNYEAQ. The CDR3 totals 13 residues. The V gene lost 5 bases and the J gene lost 9 bases, with 14 bases spanning the gap.